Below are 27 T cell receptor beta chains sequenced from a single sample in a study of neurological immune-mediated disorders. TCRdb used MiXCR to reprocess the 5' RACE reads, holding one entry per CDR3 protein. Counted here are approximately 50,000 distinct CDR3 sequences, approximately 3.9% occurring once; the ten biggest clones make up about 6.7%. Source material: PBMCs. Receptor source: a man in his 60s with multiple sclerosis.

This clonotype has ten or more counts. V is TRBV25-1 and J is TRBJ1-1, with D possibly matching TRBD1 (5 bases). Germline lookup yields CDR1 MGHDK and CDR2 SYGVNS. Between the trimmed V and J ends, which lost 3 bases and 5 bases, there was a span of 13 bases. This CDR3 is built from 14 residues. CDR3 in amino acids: CASSEGGALTEAFF. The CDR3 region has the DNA TGTGCCAGCAGTGAGGGAGGGGCATTGACTGAAGCTTTCTTT.

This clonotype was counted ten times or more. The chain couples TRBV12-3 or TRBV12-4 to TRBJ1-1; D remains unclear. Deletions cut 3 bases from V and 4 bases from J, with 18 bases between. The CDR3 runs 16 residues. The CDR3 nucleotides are TGTGCCAGCAGTTTCCTGGGAGGGCTAAGAGGCACTGAAGCTTTCTTT. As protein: CASSFLGGLRGTEAFF.

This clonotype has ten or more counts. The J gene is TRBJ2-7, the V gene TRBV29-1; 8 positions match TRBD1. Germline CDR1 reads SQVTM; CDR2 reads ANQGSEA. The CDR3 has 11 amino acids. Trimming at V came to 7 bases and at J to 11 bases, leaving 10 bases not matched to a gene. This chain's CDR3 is CSARIGQGEYF. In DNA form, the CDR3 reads TGCAGCGCTCGAATAGGACAGGGAGAGTACTTC.

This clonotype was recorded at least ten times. The CDR3 spells CASSRPSGGNIQYF. The CDR3 DNA follows: TGTGCCAGCAGCCGTCCCTCCGGAGGAAACATTCAGTACTTC. V and J are TRBV7-8 and TRBJ2-4; possibly TRBD2 for D (5 bases). Looked up from germline, CDR1 is SGHVS and CDR2 is FQNEAQ. V was cut by 5 bases and J by 6 bases, with 14 bases left in between. The CDR3 consists of 14 residues.

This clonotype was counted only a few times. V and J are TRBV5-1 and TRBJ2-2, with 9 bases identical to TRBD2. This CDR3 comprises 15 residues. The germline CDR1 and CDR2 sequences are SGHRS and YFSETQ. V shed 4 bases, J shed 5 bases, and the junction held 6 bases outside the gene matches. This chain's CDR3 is CASSQTLAGTGELFF. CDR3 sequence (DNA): TGCGCCAGCAGCCAAACCCTAGCGGGGACCGGGGAGCTGTTTTTT.

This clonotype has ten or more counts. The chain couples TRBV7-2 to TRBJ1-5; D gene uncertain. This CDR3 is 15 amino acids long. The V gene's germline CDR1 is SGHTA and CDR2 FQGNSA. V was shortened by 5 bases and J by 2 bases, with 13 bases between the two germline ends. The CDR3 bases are TGTGCCAGCAGCCTCTCCGGCCTTGGCAATCAGCCCCAGCATTTT. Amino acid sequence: CASSLSGLGNQPQHF.

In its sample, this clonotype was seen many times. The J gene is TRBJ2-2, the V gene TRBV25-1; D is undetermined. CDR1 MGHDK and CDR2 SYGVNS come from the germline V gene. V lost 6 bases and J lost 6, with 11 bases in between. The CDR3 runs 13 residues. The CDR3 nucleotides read TGTGCCAGCAGCAGTGTGGGCCCCGGGGAGCTGTTTTTT. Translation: CASSSVGPGELFF.

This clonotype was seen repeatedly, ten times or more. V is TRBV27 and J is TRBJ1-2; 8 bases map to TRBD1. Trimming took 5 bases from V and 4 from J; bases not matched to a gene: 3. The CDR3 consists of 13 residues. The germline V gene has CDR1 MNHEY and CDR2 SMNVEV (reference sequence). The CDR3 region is CASSIGQGYGYTF. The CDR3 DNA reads TGTGCCAGCAGTATAGGACAGGGCTATGGCTACACCTTC.

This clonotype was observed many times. This chain's CDR3 is CSARDRYVNEQFF. In DNA form, the CDR3 reads TGCAGTGCTAGAGATAGGTACGTCAATGAGCAGTTCTTC. The rearrangement links TRBV20-1 to TRBJ2-1, with unresolved D. CDR1 DFQATT and CDR2 SNEGSKA come from the germline V gene (reference sequence). The CDR3 loop spans 13 amino acids. V was trimmed by 0 bases and J by 6 bases, leaving 9 bases between them.

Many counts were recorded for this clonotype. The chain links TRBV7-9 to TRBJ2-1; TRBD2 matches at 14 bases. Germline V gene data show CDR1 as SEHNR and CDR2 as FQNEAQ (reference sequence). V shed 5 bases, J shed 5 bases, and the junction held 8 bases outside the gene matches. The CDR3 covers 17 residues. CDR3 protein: CASSVGTSGSIDNEQFF. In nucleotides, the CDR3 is TGTGCCAGCAGCGTAGGGACTAGCGGGAGTATCGACAATGAGCAGTTCTTC.

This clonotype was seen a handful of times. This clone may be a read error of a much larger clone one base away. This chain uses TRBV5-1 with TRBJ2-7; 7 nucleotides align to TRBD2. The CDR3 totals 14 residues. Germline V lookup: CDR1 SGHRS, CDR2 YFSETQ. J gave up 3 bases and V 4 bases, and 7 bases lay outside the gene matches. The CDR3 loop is CASSPGKRGYEQYF. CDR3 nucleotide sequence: TGCGCCAGCAGCCCGGGAAAGCGGGGCTACGAGCAGTACTTC. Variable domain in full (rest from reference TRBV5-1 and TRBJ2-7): KAGVTQTPRYLIKTRGQQVTLSCSPISGHRSVSWYQQTPGQGLQFLFEYFSETQRNKGNFPGRFSGRQFSNSRSEMNVSTLELGDSALYLCASSPGKRGYEQYFGPGTRLTVT.

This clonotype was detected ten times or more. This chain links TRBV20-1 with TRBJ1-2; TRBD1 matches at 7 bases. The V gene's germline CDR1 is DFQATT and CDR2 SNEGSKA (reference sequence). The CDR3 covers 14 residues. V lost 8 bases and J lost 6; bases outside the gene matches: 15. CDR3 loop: CSTGETGSNNGYTF. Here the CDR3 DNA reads TGCAGTACGGGGGAGACAGGGAGTAATAATGGCTACACCTTC.

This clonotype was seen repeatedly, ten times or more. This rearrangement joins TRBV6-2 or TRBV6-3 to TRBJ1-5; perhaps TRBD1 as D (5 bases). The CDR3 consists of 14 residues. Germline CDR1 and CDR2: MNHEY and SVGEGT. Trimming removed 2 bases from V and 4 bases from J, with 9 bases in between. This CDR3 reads CASSYIQENQPQHF. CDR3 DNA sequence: TGTGCCAGCAGTTACATACAGGAGAATCAGCCCCAGCATTTT.

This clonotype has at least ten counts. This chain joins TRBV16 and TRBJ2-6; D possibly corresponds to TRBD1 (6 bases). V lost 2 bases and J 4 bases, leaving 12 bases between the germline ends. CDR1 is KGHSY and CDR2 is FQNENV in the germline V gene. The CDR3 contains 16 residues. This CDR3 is CASSQNRGTGANVLTF. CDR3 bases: TGTGCCAGCAGCCAAAATAGGGGGACCGGGGCCAACGTCCTGACTTTC.

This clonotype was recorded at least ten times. The CDR3 nucleotides read TGTGCCAGCAGTGGGGTGCCCGGCAGGGGAATCGACACTGAAGCTTTCTTT. As protein: CASSGVPGRGIDTEAFF. The J gene is TRBJ1-1, the V gene TRBV6-1, with D possibly TRBD1 on 6 matching bases. CDR1 and CDR2 from the germline V gene are MNHNS and SASEGT. The CDR3 is 17 residues long. V lost 4 bases, J lost 3 bases, and 21 bases lay in between.

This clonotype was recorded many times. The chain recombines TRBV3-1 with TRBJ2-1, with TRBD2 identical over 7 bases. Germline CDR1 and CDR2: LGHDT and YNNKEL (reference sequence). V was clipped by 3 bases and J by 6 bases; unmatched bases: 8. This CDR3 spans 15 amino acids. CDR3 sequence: CASSQNGGRINEQFF. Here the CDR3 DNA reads TGTGCCAGCAGCCAGAACGGGGGGAGAATCAATGAGCAGTTCTTC.

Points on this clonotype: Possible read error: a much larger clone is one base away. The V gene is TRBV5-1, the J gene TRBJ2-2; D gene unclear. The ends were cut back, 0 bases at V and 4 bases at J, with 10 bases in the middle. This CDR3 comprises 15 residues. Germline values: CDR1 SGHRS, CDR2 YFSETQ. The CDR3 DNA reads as TGCGCCAGCAGCTTGGCCACCAAGTCCACCGGGGAGCTGTTTTTT. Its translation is CASSLATKSTGELFF. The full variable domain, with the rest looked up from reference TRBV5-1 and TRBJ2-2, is KAGVTQTPRYLIKTRGQQVTLSCSPISGHRSVSWYQQTPGQGLQFLFEYFSETQRNKGNFPGRFSGRQFSNSRSEMNVSTLELGDSALYLCASSLATKSTGELFFGEGSRLTVL.

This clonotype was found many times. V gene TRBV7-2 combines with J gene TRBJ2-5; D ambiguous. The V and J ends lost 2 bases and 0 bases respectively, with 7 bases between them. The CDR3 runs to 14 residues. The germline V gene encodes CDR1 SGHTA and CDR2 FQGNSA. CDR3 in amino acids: CASSLLPNQETQYF. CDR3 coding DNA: TGTGCCAGCAGCTTATTACCCAACCAAGAGACCCAGTACTTC.

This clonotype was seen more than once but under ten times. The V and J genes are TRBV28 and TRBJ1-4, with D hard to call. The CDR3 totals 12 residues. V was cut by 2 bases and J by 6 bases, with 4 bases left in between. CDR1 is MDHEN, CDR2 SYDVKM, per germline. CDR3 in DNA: TGTGCCAGCAGTTTAATAGATGAAAAACTGTTTTTT. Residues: CASSLIDEKLFF.

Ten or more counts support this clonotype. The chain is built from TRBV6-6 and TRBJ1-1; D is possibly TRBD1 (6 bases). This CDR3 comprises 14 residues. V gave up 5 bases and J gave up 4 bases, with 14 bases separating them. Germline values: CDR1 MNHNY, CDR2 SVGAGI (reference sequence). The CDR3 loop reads CASSAQGWATEAFF. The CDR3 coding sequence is TGTGCCAGCAGTGCTCAGGGGTGGGCCACTGAAGCTTTCTTT.

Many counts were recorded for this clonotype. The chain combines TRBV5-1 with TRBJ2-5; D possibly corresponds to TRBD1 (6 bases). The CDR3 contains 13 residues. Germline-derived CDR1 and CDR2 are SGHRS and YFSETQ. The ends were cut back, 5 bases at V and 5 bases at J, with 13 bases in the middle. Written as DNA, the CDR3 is TGCGCCAGCAGTCAGGGGTTCGAGGAGACCCAGTACTTC. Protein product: CASSQGFEETQYF.

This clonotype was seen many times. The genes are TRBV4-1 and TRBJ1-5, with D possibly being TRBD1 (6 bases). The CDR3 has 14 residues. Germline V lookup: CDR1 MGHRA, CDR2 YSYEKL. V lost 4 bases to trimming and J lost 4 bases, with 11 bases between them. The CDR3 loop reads CASSPDRFNQPQHF. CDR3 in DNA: TGCGCCAGCAGCCCGGACAGATTTAATCAGCCCCAGCATTTT.

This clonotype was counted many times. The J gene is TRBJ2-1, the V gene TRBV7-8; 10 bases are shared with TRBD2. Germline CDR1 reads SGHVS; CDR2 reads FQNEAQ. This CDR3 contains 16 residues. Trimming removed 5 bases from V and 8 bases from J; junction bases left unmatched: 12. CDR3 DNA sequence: TGTGCCAGCAGCCTTTCTAGCGGGAGTGGGTCCCATGAGCAGTTCTTC. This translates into CASSLSSGSGSHEQFF.

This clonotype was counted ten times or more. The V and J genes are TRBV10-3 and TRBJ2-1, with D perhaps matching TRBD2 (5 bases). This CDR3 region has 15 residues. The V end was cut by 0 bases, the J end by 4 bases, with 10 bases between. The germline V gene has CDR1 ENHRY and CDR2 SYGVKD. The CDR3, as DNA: TGTGCCATCAGTGAGTCTCTCCGCGGGTACAATGAGCAGTTCTTC. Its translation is CAISESLRGYNEQFF.

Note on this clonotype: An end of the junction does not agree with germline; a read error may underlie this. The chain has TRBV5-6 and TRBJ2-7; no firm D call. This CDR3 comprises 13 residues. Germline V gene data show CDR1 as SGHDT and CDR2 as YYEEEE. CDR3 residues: CVSSLDGYYEQYF. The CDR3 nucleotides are TGTGTCAGCAGTCTGGACGGTTACTACGAGCAGTACTTC.

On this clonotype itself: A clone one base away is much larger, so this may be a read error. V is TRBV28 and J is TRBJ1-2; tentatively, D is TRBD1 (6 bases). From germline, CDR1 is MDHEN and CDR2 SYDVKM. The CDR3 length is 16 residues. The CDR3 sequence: CATSLMGGSEDYGYTF. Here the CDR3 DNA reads TGTGCCACCAGTTTAATGGGGGGCTCAGAGGACTATGGCTACACCTTC.

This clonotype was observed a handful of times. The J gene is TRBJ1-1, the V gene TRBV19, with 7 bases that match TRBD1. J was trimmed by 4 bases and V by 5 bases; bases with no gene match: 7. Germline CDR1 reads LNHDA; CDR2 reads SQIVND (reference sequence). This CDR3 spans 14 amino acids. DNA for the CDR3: TGTGCCAGTAGTCCGACAGGGCGGGGCACTGAAGCTTTCTTT. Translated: CASSPTGRGTEAFF.